The 32 T cell receptor beta chains below were found in one sample sequenced in a study of T cells in Graves' hyperthyroidism and ophthalmopathy. Amplified regions were TCR beta CDR3 sequences from RNA transcripts. RT-PCR in the first round (using the HTBI primer set) targeted the TCR CDR3. TCRdb redid the calling of the multiplex PCR reads with MiXCR, one entry per CDR3 protein. Among about 560,000 distinct CDR3 sequences listed, approximately 14% were seen once. Sequencing was performed on blood. The source is a woman in her twenties or thirties with Graves' hyperthyroidism.

On this clonotype: This may be a read error, as it is one base from a much larger clone. The chain employs TRBV12-5 and TRBJ2-7; D gene uncertain. Between the trimmed V and J ends, which lost 3 bases and 7 bases, there was a span of 10 bases. The CDR3 extends over 12 amino acids. Germline CDR1 and CDR2: LGHNT and FRNRAP. In DNA form, the CDR3 reads TGTGCTAGTGGTTTAATTACCGATGAGCAGTACTTC. This translates into CASGLITDEQYF.

This clonotype was detected only once. This chain joins TRBV10-3 and TRBJ2-2; tentatively, D is TRBD2 (7 bases). Trimming stripped 10 bases from V and 1 base from J, with 16 bases between. There are 15 residues in the CDR3. Germline CDR1 and CDR2: ENHRY and SYGVKD. CDR3 region: CASGTGGRNTGELFF. The CDR3 DNA reads TGTGCCAGCGGAACGGGGGGCAGGAACACCGGGGAGCTGTTTTTT.

This clonotype was counted many times. V is TRBV28 and J is TRBJ2-7; possible D gene TRBD1, 6 bases. V shed 5 bases and J shed 1 base, with 9 bases lying between them. The CDR3 sequence is 13 residues long. The germline CDR1 and CDR2 sequences are MDHEN and SYDVKM. The CDR3 sequence is CASSPGASYEQYF. As DNA, the CDR3 is TGTGCCAGCAGTCCAGGGGCATCCTACGAGCAGTACTTC.

As regards this clonotype: Being one base from a much bigger clone, this may be a read error. The V and J genes are TRBV6-2 or TRBV6-3 and TRBJ1-1; D perhaps matches TRBD1 (6 bases). The ends were cut back, 6 bases at V and 3 bases at J, with 11 bases in the middle. The CDR3 covers 13 residues. Looked up from germline, CDR1 is MNHEY and CDR2 is SVGEGT. CDR3 amino acids: CASRSGDYTEAFF. CDR3 nucleotides: TGTGCCAGCAGGTCAGGGGACTACACTGAAGCTTTCTTT.

This clonotype was seen only a few times. J is TRBJ2-2 and V is TRBV29-1, with D perhaps TRBD2 (6 bases). The CDR3 loop spans 13 amino acids. CDR1 SQVTM and CDR2 ANQGSEA come from the germline V gene. Deletions cut 1 base from V and 9 bases from J, with 12 bases between. CDR3 sequence reads: CSVEGAGSRELFF. The CDR3 DNA reads as TGCAGCGTTGAAGGGGCGGGAAGCCGGGAGCTGTTTTTT.

The rearrangement links TRBV5-1 to TRBJ2-2; possible D gene TRBD1, 6 bases. V lost 5 bases, J lost 3 bases, and 17 bases lay in between. Germline assignment: CDR1 SGHRS and CDR2 YFSETQ. The length of the CDR3 is 16 residues. CDR3 sequence: CASRQQGFVDTGELFF. CDR3 bases: TGCGCCAGCAGACAACAGGGATTCGTCGACACCGGGGAGCTGTTTTTT.

J is TRBJ2-7 and V is TRBV6-1, with 9 bases lining up with TRBD1. The J call may be in error: the DNA end matches TRBJ2-1 better. There are 14 residues in the CDR3. Germline loops: CDR1 MNHNS, CDR2 SASEGT. This CDR3 reads CASSPGTGPYEQFF. CDR3 coding DNA: TGTGCCAGCAGTCCCGGGACAGGGCCCTACGAGCAGTTCTTC.

This clonotype was detected a few times. This chain connects TRBV30 to TRBJ2-5, with D maybe TRBD1 (5 bases). The CDR3 covers 11 residues. Looked up from germline, CDR1 is GTSNPN and CDR2 is SVGIG (reference sequence). The germline V and J ends were trimmed by 7 bases and 5 bases, with 11 bases remaining between them. The DNA of the CDR3 is TGTGCCTACACAGGTTTCGAGACCCAGTACTTC. Translating gives CAYTGFETQYF.

This clonotype was counted at least ten times. The chain carries TRBV30 and TRBJ1-1, with D unclear. This CDR3 spans 15 amino acids. The V end lost 0 bases, the J end lost 7 bases, and 18 bases lay between the germline ends. Per the germline V gene, CDR1 is GTSNPN and CDR2 is SVGIG (reference sequence). CDR3 nucleotide sequence: TGTGCCTGGAGTGTGTGGTTTGAGGAGATAAATGAAGCTTTCTTT. Amino acids: CAWSVWFEEINEAFF.

The chain combines TRBV20-1 with TRBJ2-7; 11 bases agree with TRBD2. Per the germline V gene, CDR1 is DFQATT and CDR2 is SNEGSKA (reference sequence). V lost 2 bases, J lost 7 bases, and 7 bases stayed unmatched. The CDR3 consists of 14 residues. The CDR3 region is CSARSTSGSWEQYF. DNA for the CDR3: TGCAGTGCTAGAAGCACTAGCGGGAGCTGGGAGCAGTACTTC.

This clonotype was counted ten times or more. J is TRBJ2-7 and V is TRBV5-1; D unclear. The germline V and J ends were trimmed by 1 base and 5 bases, with 22 bases remaining between them. Germline CDR1 and CDR2: SGHRS and YFSETQ. The CDR3 has 17 residues. CDR3 DNA sequence: TGCGCCAGCAGCTTGCCCTCCAGGACCGACGGTCGGGACGAGCAGTACTTC. Amino acids: CASSLPSRTDGRDEQYF.

Concerning this clonotype itself: Sequence at one end of the junction differs from germline and may be a read error. The rearrangement links TRBV19 to TRBJ2-1; 11 bases map to TRBD1. Germline V CDR1 and CDR2: LNHDA, SQIVND (reference sequence). The CDR3 consists of 17 residues. The CDR3 loop is CASSSTPGTGGVNEQFF. CDR3 DNA: TGCGCCAGTAGTAGTACCCCCGGGACAGGGGGTGTCAATGAGCAGTTCTTC.

This clonotype was seen ten or more times. The rearrangement joins TRBV7-2 to TRBJ2-3; D might be TRBD1 (6 bases). There are 15 residues in the CDR3. CDR1 and CDR2 from the germline V gene are SGHTA and FQGNSA. Trimming took off 5 bases at V and 0 bases at J, with 12 bases between the two ends. In DNA form, the CDR3 reads TGTGCCAGCAGCAGCAGGGGTATCAGCACAGATACGCAGTATTTT. This sequence encodes CASSSRGISTDTQYF.

This clonotype was picked up many times. The chain carries TRBV6-1 and TRBJ1-5; tentatively, D is TRBD1 (6 bases). The V end lost 8 bases, the J end lost 7 bases, and 15 bases lay between the germline ends. Germline CDR1 reads MNHNS; CDR2 reads SASEGT. The CDR3 length is 13 residues. Here the CDR3 reads CASSQGKTQPQHF. CDR3 bases: TGTGCCAGCTCGCAGGGGAAAACCCAGCCCCAGCATTTT.

This clonotype was detected many times. The chain couples TRBV11-2 to TRBJ2-7, with a tentative D call TRBD2 (7 bases). There are 14 residues in the CDR3. V lost 1 base and J lost 6, with 13 bases in between. Germline values: CDR1 SGHAT, CDR2 FQNNGV. The chain's CDR3 is CASSLGGGWGEQYF. CDR3 coding DNA: TGTGCCAGCAGCTTAGGGGGGGGCTGGGGCGAGCAGTACTTC.

The rearrangement joins TRBV20-1 to TRBJ1-6, with D unclear. This CDR3 spans 15 amino acids. V shed 0 bases and J shed 6 bases, with 12 bases lying between them. The germline gives CDR1 DFQATT, CDR2 SNEGSKA (reference sequence). The CDR3 spells CSARDRRASNSPLHF. For the CDR3, the DNA is TGCAGTGCTAGAGATCGCCGGGCTTCTAATTCACCCCTCCACTTT.

Only a few counts were recorded for this clonotype. This rearrangement joins TRBV20-1 to TRBJ1-6; D remains ambiguous. Germline CDR1 and CDR2: DFQATT and SNEGSKA (reference sequence). With 3 bases removed from V and 10 bases from J, the gap between germline ends came to 19 bases. The CDR3 runs 15 residues. The CDR3 nucleotides read TGCAGTGCTAGGGCAAGCGACTCCGGGCGGTCACCCCTCCACTTT. It translates to CSARASDSGRSPLHF.

This clonotype has ten or more counts. V usage is TRBV20-1 and J usage is TRBJ2-7; TRBD1 matches at 9 bases. This CDR3 is 12 amino acids long. Germline V gene data show CDR1 as DFQATT and CDR2 as SNEGSKA (reference sequence). The trim removed 6 bases at V and 3 bases at J, leaving 3 bases unmatched. The chain's CDR3 is CSAVDRGYEQYF. Here the CDR3 DNA reads TGCAGTGCCGTGGACAGGGGCTACGAGCAGTACTTC.

This clonotype showed up many times. The chain recombines TRBV2 with TRBJ1-2, with D perhaps TRBD1 (5 bases). V lost 6 bases and J 4 bases, leaving 18 bases between the germline ends. CDR1 and CDR2 (germline): SNHLY, FYNNEI. CDR3 length: 15 residues. For the CDR3, the DNA is TGTGCCAGCAGGCCTCTTTTTGGGGCTGGCTATGGCTACACCTTC. Translation gives CASRPLFGAGYGYTF. Full variable domain (remainder filled in from reference TRBV2 and TRBJ1-2): EPEVTQTPSHQVTQMGQEVILRCVPISNHLYFYWYRQILGQKVEFLVSFYNNEISEKSEIFDDQFSVERPDGSNFTLKIRSTKLEDSAMYFCASRPLFGAGYGYTFGSGTRLTVV.

The gene calls are TRBV9 and TRBJ2-1; D gene unclear. Trimming stripped 1 base from V and 4 bases from J, with 9 bases between. Germline CDR1 reads SGDLS; CDR2 reads YYNGEE. The CDR3 loop spans 14 amino acids. CDR3 sequence reads: CASSVNGRYNEQFF. Written as DNA, the CDR3 is TGTGCCAGCAGCGTAAACGGTCGGTACAATGAGCAGTTCTTC.

The J gene is TRBJ2-3, the V gene TRBV6-2 or TRBV6-3; D unclear. The germline V and J ends were trimmed by 0 bases and 0 bases, with 7 bases remaining between them. This CDR3 contains 15 residues. Germline-derived CDR1 and CDR2 are MNHEY and SVGEGT. CDR3 DNA: TGTGCCAGCAGTTACTCGACAACTAGCACAGATACGCAGTATTTT. The encoded protein is CASSYSTTSTDTQYF.

The chain is built from TRBV7-2 and TRBJ2-7, with 11 positions matching TRBD1. V was pared by 5 bases and J by 4 bases, with 7 bases of the junction left unmatched. The CDR3 sequence is 15 residues long. Germline V CDR1 and CDR2: SGHTA, FQGNSA. The CDR3 loop reads CASSIRDRGDYEQYF. The CDR3 nucleotides read TGTGCCAGCAGCATCCGGGACAGGGGGGATTACGAGCAGTACTTC.

This clonotype was recorded at least ten times. This chain links TRBV7-9 with TRBJ2-1, with 7 positions matching TRBD2. V lost 8 bases and J lost 4; bases outside the gene matches: 14. In germline, CDR1 is SEHNR, CDR2 FQNEAQ (reference sequence). This CDR3 spans 16 amino acids. As DNA, the CDR3 is TGTGCCAGCCTCCCTTATGGGAGGGATAATTACAATGAGCAGTTCTTC. Amino acid sequence: CASLPYGRDNYNEQFF.

This clonotype showed up many times. This chain uses TRBV20-1 with TRBJ1-1, with a weak D call TRBD1 (5 bases). The CDR3 spans 14 residues. Germline V gene sequence: CDR1 DFQATT, CDR2 SNEGSKA (reference sequence). Trimming removed 5 bases from V and 4 bases from J, with 17 bases in between. The CDR3 loop reads CSAFSPRGGTEAFF. CDR3 sequence (DNA): TGCAGTGCTTTTTCCCCCCGGGGGGGCACTGAAGCTTTCTTT.

This sequence joins TRBV2 and TRBJ2-5, with TRBD2 identical over 7 bases. The CDR3 extends over 15 amino acids. Trimming took 7 bases from V and 4 from J; bases not matched to a gene: 12. Germline V gives CDR1 SNHLY, CDR2 FYNNEI. CDR3 sequence reads: CASITGDYHLETQYF. In DNA form, the CDR3 reads TGTGCCAGCATCACCGGGGACTACCACTTAGAGACCCAGTACTTC. Based on the CDR3 plus reference TRBV2 and TRBJ2-5, the full variable domain is EPEVTQTPSHQVTQMGQEVILRCVPISNHLYFYWYRQILGQKVEFLVSFYNNEISEKSEIFDDQFSVERPDGSNFTLKIRSTKLEDSAMYFCASITGDYHLETQYFGPGTRLLVL.

The genes are TRBV19 and TRBJ1-5; the match to TRBD1 covers 8 bases. The V gene's germline CDR1 is LNHDA and CDR2 SQIVND (reference sequence). The J segment lost 2 bases and the V segment lost 5 bases, leaving 14 bases of the junction unmatched. This CDR3 contains 18 residues. The CDR3 spells CASSQMTGAVWGNQPQHF. The CDR3 DNA reads as TGTGCCAGTAGTCAGATGACAGGGGCGGTTTGGGGCAATCAGCCCCAGCATTTT.

Concerning this clonotype: A clone one base away is much larger, so this may be a read error. The V call is TRBV5-1, the J call TRBJ2-7; maybe TRBD2 (8 bases). From germline, CDR1 is SGHRS and CDR2 YFSETQ. The ends were cut back, 5 bases at V and 2 bases at J, with 35 bases in the middle. This CDR3 is built from 21 residues. DNA for the CDR3: TGCGCCAGCAGAAGCGGGACAGACGCCTATAAGCGGGGGAGCCACACCTACGAGCAGTACTTC. This sequence encodes CASRSGTDAYKRGSHTYEQYF.

This clonotype was picked up many times. The chain recombines TRBV6-2 or TRBV6-3 with TRBJ2-1, with 10 nucleotides matching TRBD1. The CDR3 is 15 residues long. V trimming: 5 bases; J trimming: 3 bases; junction bases outside the gene matches: 4. Germline assignment: CDR1 MNHEY and CDR2 SVGEGT. The CDR3 here is CASSLTGGYYNEQFF. The CDR3 nucleotides read TGTGCCAGCAGTCTGACAGGGGGCTACTACAATGAGCAGTTCTTC.

This clonotype showed up many times. The chain carries TRBV28 and TRBJ2-3; no definite D call. Germline CDR1 reads MDHEN; CDR2 reads SYDVKM. This CDR3 is built from 16 residues. V gave up 4 bases and J gave up 1 base, with 15 bases separating them. CDR3 region: CASSSNGRVRTDTQYF. In DNA form, the CDR3 reads TGTGCCAGCAGTTCCAACGGTCGAGTCCGCACAGATACGCAGTATTTT.

There are many counts of this clonotype. The CDR3 DNA is TGTGCCAGCAGTTCAAGGACTAGCGGGAGCTCTGGGGGGCGAAATGAGCAGTTCTTC. Protein: CASSSRTSGSSGGRNEQFF. V usage is TRBV27 and J usage is TRBJ2-1; TRBD2 agrees at 13 bases. The CDR3 loop spans 19 amino acids. The V gene's germline CDR1 is MNHEY and CDR2 SMNVEV (reference sequence). Losses at the gene ends were 4 bases for V and 7 bases for J; bases not matched to a gene: 16.

CDR3 sequence reads: CASTSPAGGTDTQYF. CDR3 in DNA: TGTGCCAGCACCTCACCAGCAGGGGGGACAGATACGCAGTATTTT. This rearrangement joins TRBV12-3 or TRBV12-4 to TRBJ2-3, with a weak D call TRBD1 (7 bases). The CDR3 spans 15 residues. V was clipped by 7 bases and J by 3 bases, with 17 bases between them.

At least ten counts were recorded for this clonotype. The rearrangement links TRBV3-1 to TRBJ2-5; D is perhaps TRBD2 (7 bases). The germline V gene has CDR1 LGHDT and CDR2 YNNKEL (reference sequence). V was clipped by 5 bases and J by 2 bases, with 15 bases between them. The CDR3 is made up of 15 amino acids. For the CDR3, the DNA is TGTGCCAGCAGCTTAAAGGGGGGGAGGCAAGAGACCCAGTACTTC. Translation: CASSLKGGRQETQYF.